One and the same sample provided the 10 T cell receptor beta chains below, sequenced in a study of identifying expanded T cells in peripheral blood. Sequencing was performed with immunoSEQ multiplex PCR; in TCRdb, only in-frame clones are kept and a portion is missing. The data show some 120,000 clones, roughly 82% seen once. Material for sequencing was blood. These receptors all come from a person aged 18 to 70 in good health.

Only one count was recorded for this clone. This sequence joins TRBV5-1 and TRBJ1-4; D possibly corresponds to TRBD1 (5 bases). The CDR3 loop spans 15 amino acids. Trimming cost V 7 bases and J 7 bases, with 20 bases left between them. Germline CDR1 is SGHRS and CDR2 is YFSETQ. The chain's CDR3 is CASAEGVGDFEKLFF. Written as DNA, the CDR3 is TGCGCCAGCGCCGAAGGTGTTGGGGACTTTGAAAAACTGTTTTTT.

This clone appeared a single time. This chain joins TRBV5-1 and TRBJ1-1; weak D call: TRBD1 (5 bases). The V end lost 4 bases, the J end lost 3 bases, and 10 bases lay between the germline ends. Germline-derived CDR1 and CDR2 are SGHRS and YFSETQ. The CDR3 loop spans 13 amino acids. The CDR3 region is CASSADSYTEAFF. In DNA, the CDR3 is TGCGCCAGCAGCGCTGACAGCTACACTGAAGCTTTCTTT. Drawing the rest from reference TRBV5-1 and TRBJ1-1, the complete variable domain is KAGVTQTPRYLIKTRGQQVTLSCSPISGHRSVSWYQQTPGQGLQFLFEYFSETQRNKGNFPGRFSGRQFSNSRSEMNVSTLELGDSALYLCASSADSYTEAFFGQGTRLTVV.

The chain links TRBV6-1 to TRBJ1-2; the match to TRBD1 covers 10 bases. Germline CDR1 is MNHNS and CDR2 is SASEGT. CDR3 length: 14 residues. Trimming removed 4 bases from V and 6 bases from J; junction bases left unmatched: 5. CDR3 residues: CASSVRQGADGYTF. DNA for the CDR3: TGTGCCAGCAGTGTGAGACAGGGGGCAGATGGCTACACCTTC.

The chain joins TRBV2 to TRBJ1-1, with no clear D. The CDR3 runs 12 residues. Germline CDR1 and CDR2: SNHLY and FYNNEI. V shed 7 bases and J shed 6 bases, with 12 bases lying between them. The CDR3 protein is CASTGSNPEAFF. The CDR3 DNA sequence: TGTGCCAGCACCGGTTCCAACCCTGAAGCTTTCTTT. Using reference TRBV2 and TRBJ1-1 for the parts outside the CDR3, the full variable domain is EPEVTQTPSHQVTQMGQEVILRCVPISNHLYFYWYRQILGQKVEFLVSFYNNEISEKSEIFDDQFSVERPDGSNFTLKIRSTKLEDSAMYFCASTGSNPEAFFGQGTRLTVV.

This sequence joins TRBV6-6 and TRBJ2-2; no clear D. The V and J ends lost 2 bases and 1 base respectively, with 5 bases between them. There are 14 residues in the CDR3. Germline V CDR1 and CDR2: MNHNY, SVGAGI (reference sequence). This CDR3 reads CASSYSQNTGELFF. The DNA of the CDR3 is TGTGCCAGCAGTTACAGCCAGAACACCGGGGAGCTGTTTTTT.

This clone was found a few times. The J gene is TRBJ1-2, the V gene TRBV7-9; 7 bases are a match to TRBD1. Germline V gene lookup returns CDR1 SEHNR and CDR2 FQNEAQ (reference sequence). The CDR3 sequence is 12 residues long. J lost 8 bases, V lost 5 bases, and 5 bases had no gene match. DNA for the CDR3: TGTGCCAGCAGCCATACAGGGGACGGCTACACCTTC. It is translated as CASSHTGDGYTF.

This chain uses TRBV27 with TRBJ2-1; D is undetermined. This CDR3 is 13 amino acids long. The V gene lost 4 bases and the J gene lost 5 bases, with 9 bases spanning the gap. Germline CDR1 and CDR2: MNHEY and SMNVEV (reference sequence). CDR3 in DNA: TGTGCCAGCAGTTGGTCAGACAACAATGAGCAGTTCTTC. Translated, it gives CASSWSDNNEQFF.

The chain recombines TRBV5-4 with TRBJ1-2; the D is unclear. Germline CDR1 SGHNT, CDR2 YYREEE (reference sequence). CDR3 size: 14 residues. V was trimmed by 0 bases and J by 0 bases, leaving 6 bases between them. CDR3 in amino acids: CASSLDGSNYGYTF. In DNA form, the CDR3 reads TGTGCCAGCAGCTTGGACGGTTCTAACTATGGCTACACCTTC.

The table lists this clone with a count of one. The chain combines TRBV6-1 with TRBJ2-7; weak D call: TRBD1 (6 bases). V lost 7 bases to trimming and J lost 4 bases, with 14 bases between them. Germline CDR1 is MNHNS and CDR2 is SASEGT. CDR3 length: 13 residues. Written as DNA, the CDR3 is TGTGCCAGCACCAAACAGGGTGGGTACGAGCAGTACTTC. The encoded protein is CASTKQGGYEQYF.

This chain uses TRBV19 with TRBJ1-1, with D unclear. This CDR3 has 15 amino acids. V was trimmed by 7 bases and J by 3 bases, leaving 18 bases between them. Germline loops: CDR1 LNHDA, CDR2 SQIVND (reference sequence). In DNA, the CDR3 is TGTGCCAGTATGGTATCCAGTTCCCCTTACACTGAAGCTTTCTTT. This sequence encodes CASMVSSSPYTEAFF.